This T cell receptor beta chain was recorded in a study of T cell responses to AZD1222 COVID-19 vaccine. Looking at the study overall: Pooled together were second doses at about 4 or about 12 weeks.

Germline lookup yields CDR1 SGHRS and CDR2 YFSETQ. CDR3 length equals 18 residues. V lost 2 bases, J lost 2 bases, and 13 bases stayed unmatched. Study findings and constraints: It should be noted that donors were predominantly white British and more often female, and clonal diversity was possibly underestimated.

As for this clone: Its antigen is still unknown.

Repertoires were generated with immunoSEQ multiplex PCR, while TCRdb's copy carries only in-frame clones and drops some. Of about 210,000 clones in the sample, almost 95% were seen once. The sequence was collected from an adult in good health. The sequencing here drew on peripheral blood, taken on day 0 of AZD1222 vaccination. The chain is built from TRBV5-1 and TRBJ2-3; 8 bases line up with TRBD1. The CDR3 sequence: CASSFGRGPGGPTDTQYF. CDR3 bases: TGCGCCAGCAGCTTTGGAAGGGGCCCAGGGGGCCCCACAGATACGCAGTATTTT.